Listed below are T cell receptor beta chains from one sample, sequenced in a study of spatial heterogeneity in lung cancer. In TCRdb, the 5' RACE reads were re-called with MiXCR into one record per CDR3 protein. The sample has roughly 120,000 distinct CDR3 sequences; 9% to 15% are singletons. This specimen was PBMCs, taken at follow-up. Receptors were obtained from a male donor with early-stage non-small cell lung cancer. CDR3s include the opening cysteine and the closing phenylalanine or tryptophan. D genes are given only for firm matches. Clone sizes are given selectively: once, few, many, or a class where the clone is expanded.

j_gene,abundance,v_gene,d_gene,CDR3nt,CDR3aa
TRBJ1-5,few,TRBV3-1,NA,TGTGCCAGCAGCCCGCATCTAGGTCAGCCCCAGCATTTT,CASSPHLGQPQHF
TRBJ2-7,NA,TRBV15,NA,TGTGCCACCAGCAGAGATCGTGGGGCCTACGAGCAGTACTTC,CATSRDRGAYEQYF
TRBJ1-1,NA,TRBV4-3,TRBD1,TGCGCCAGCAGCCAAGATCCACAGGGGGGGACTGAAGCTTTCTTT,CASSQDPQGGTEAFF
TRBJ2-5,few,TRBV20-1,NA,TGCAGTGCACCTTACGTAGGGGCCCAGTACTTC,CSAPYVGAQYF
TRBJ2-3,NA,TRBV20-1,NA,TGCAGTGCTAGATCGTCCCTGCCGGGGCGCACAGATACGCAGTATTTT,CSARSSLPGRTDTQYF
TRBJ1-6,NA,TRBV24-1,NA,TGTGCCACCAGTGACGGACGGGAACCTTTTAATTCACCCCTCCACTTT,CATSDGREPFNSPLHF
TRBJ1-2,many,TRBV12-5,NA,TGTGCTAGTGGTTCGGGCCCGGCTGGCTACACCTTC,CASGSGPAGYTF
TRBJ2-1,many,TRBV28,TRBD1,TGTGCCAGCAGTGGACAGGGTACCCTGTGGGGGCAGTTCTTC,CASSGQGTLWGQFF
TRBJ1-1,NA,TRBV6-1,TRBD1,TGTGCCAGCAGAACAGGGGGTATCGGCACTGAAGCTTTCTTT,CASRTGGIGTEAFF
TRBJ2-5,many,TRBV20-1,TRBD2,TGCAGTGCAACAGAGCGGGGGCAAGTGGGCCAGTACTTC,CSATERGQVGQYF
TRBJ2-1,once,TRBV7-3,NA,TGTGCCAGCAGCGTCGGGATGGAGCCTGGGCAGTTCTTC,CASSVGMEPGQFF
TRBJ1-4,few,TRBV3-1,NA,TGTGCCAGCAGCCAAGCGGGGGAAGAAAAACTGTTTTTT,CASSQAGEEKLFF
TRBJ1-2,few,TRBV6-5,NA,TGTGCCAGCAGGAGACCGGCAACTAACTATGGCTACACCTTC,CASRRPATNYGYTF
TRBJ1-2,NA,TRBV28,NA,TGTGCCAGCAGTTTTCTCAATTATGGCTACACCTTC,CASSFLNYGYTF
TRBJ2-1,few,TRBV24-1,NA,TGTGCCACCAGTGGGGGCGAGATCCGCCGCAATGAGCAGTTCTTC,CATSGGEIRRNEQFF
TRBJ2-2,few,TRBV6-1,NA,TGTGCCAGCAGTGAACCGCAGGGAGCGAACACCGGGGAGCTGTTTTTT,CASSEPQGANTGELFF
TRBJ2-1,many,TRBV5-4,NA,TGTGCCAGCAGTTTCTTCTACAGGGGAGGCTACAATGAGCAGTTCTTC,CASSFFYRGGYNEQFF
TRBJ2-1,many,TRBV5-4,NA,TGTGCCAGCAGCTTGGACAGAACAAACTCCTACAATGAGCAGTTCTTC,CASSLDRTNSYNEQFF
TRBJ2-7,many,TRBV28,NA,TGTGCCAGCAGTTCAACAGGGATTGGGCAGTACTTC,CASSSTGIGQYF
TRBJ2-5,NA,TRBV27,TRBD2,TGTGCCAGCAAACCCCGGCAGACTAGCGGGCAAGAGACCCAGTACTTC,CASKPRQTSGQETQYF
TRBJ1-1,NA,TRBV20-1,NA,TGCAGTTCCAGGGGAGGCACTGAAGCTTTCTTT,CSSRGGTEAFF
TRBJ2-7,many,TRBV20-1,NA,TGCAGTGCTCCCCGGTCAGGACTTAGCTACGAGCAGTACTTC,CSAPRSGLSYEQYF
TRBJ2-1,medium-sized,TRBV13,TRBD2,TGTGCCAGCAGATTAAGAGGGGAGGGCAGGACATCCTACAATGAGCAGTTCTTC,CASRLRGEGRTSYNEQFF
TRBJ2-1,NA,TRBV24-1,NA,TGTGCCACCAGTGACCGCGCGAGGAGTAATGAGCAGTTCTTC,CATSDRARSNEQFF
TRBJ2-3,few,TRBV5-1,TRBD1,TGCGCCAGCAGCTCGGACAGGAATCCAGATACGCAGTATTTT,CASSSDRNPDTQYF
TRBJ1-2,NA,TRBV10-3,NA,TGTGCCATCAGTGAGTCTTCCAATCCAGACAGAAACTATGGCTACACCTTC,CAISESSNPDRNYGYTF
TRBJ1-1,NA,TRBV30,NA,TGTGCCTGGGCGACAGCCAACCGTATGAACACTGAAGCTTTCTTT,CAWATANRMNTEAFF